This TCR beta chain emerged from a study of cytomegalovirus exposure and HLA in healthy donors. Whole-study findings and limits: It was reported in a later analysis that an Asian-associated ancestry cluster showed fewer N-insertions than the approximately 670-donor mean. Rates of TCR association differed by HLA locus in a later analysis, with DRB1 highest and HLA-C lowest. It was likely that a cluster of highly shared sequence variants was a sequencing artifact.

Germline CDR1 MDHEN, CDR2 SYDVKM. CDR3 size: 13 residues. V was clipped by 5 bases and J by 5 bases, with 12 bases between them. Researchers ran the PCR with 60 Vbeta and 13 Jbeta primers. Repertoires were generated with immunoSEQ multiplex PCR, while TCRdb's copy carries only in-frame clones and drops some. The table lists about 140,000 clones, around 68% of them singletons. As concerns this clone: The antigen remains unidentified.

This rearrangement joins TRBV28 to TRBJ2-5, with a weak D call TRBD2 (5 bases). The source is a man aged 25-40 years in good health and CMV-seropositive. The sequenced sample consisted of PBMCs. The CDR3 nucleotides are TGTGCCAGCAGTCCGGGATTCGTGGAGACCCAGTACTTC. This translates into CASSPGFVETQYF.